Below, 20 T cell receptor beta chains from the same sample are listed, as sequenced in a study of regulatory T cells in long-lasting Graves disease. This sample's time point: persistent/refractory GD, antithyroid drugs over 5 years with positive TRAb. The TCR library was made from RNA that had been extracted from PBMCs in TRIzol. Arm-PCR of CDR3 regions and iRepertoire HTBI primers were the basis on which TCR beta libraries were built. TCRdb called the multiplex PCR reads again in MiXCR, with one record for every CDR3 protein. This sample has some 470,000 distinct CDR3 sequences, with 20% to 25% found just once. The input for sequencing was peripheral blood mononuclear cells (PBMCs), taken when the disease was refractory, from a patient treated with antithyroid drugs. All receptors derive from a female donor with Graves disease.

The chain recombines TRBV7-9 with TRBJ1-3, with D tentatively TRBD1 (5 bases). Germline CDR1 SEHNR, CDR2 FQNEAQ (reference sequence). Deletions cut 10 bases from V and 0 bases from J, with 16 bases between. The CDR3 sequence is 15 residues long. The chain's CDR3 is CANRGDGPSGNTIYF. The CDR3 DNA reads TGTGCCAACCGTGGGGACGGACCCTCTGGAAACACCATATATTTT.

The table lists this clonotype with many counts. J is TRBJ1-6 and V is TRBV6-5; 7 bases agree with TRBD1. The CDR3 is made up of 14 amino acids. V lost 2 bases, J lost 10 bases, and 5 bases stayed unmatched. Looked up from germline, CDR1 is MNHEY and CDR2 is SVGAGI. The CDR3 region is CASSYRGQGSPLHF. In nucleotides, the CDR3 is TGTGCCAGCAGTTACAGGGGGCAGGGGTCACCCCTCCACTTT.

The chain is built from TRBV7-9 and TRBJ2-7, with D unclear. Trimming shortened V by 5 bases and J by 3 bases, and 11 bases separated the two germline ends. The CDR3 is 13 amino acids. The germline V gene has CDR1 SEHNR and CDR2 FQNEAQ (reference sequence). The CDR3 bases are TGTGCCAGCAGCCACCCGGTCGACTACGAGCAGTACTTC. Translated: CASSHPVDYEQYF.

The chain couples TRBV19 to TRBJ1-1; D not certain. The V and J ends lost 7 bases and 0 bases respectively, with 9 bases between them. This CDR3 region has 13 residues. Germline CDR1 and CDR2: LNHDA and SQIVND (reference sequence). CDR3 DNA: TGTGCCAGTACCCAAACAGTGAACACTGAAGCTTTCTTT. Its translation: CASTQTVNTEAFF.

V and J are TRBV19 and TRBJ2-7; TRBD1 matches at 8 bases. CDR1 is LNHDA and CDR2 is SQIVND in the germline V gene (reference sequence). The V gene end was trimmed by 5 bases and the J gene end by 0 bases; junction bases not matched to a gene: 6. CDR3 length: 15 amino acids. The CDR3 here is CASSPRQGYSYEQYF. For the CDR3, the DNA is TGTGCCAGTAGTCCGAGACAGGGGTACTCCTACGAGCAGTACTTC. The full variable domain, rest sourced from reference TRBV19 and TRBJ2-7, is DGGITQSPKYLFRKEGQNVTLSCEQNLNHDAMYWYRQDPGQGLRLIYYSQIVNDFQKGDIAEGYSVSREKKESFPLTVTSAQKNPTAFYLCASSPRQGYSYEQYFGPGTRLTVT.

This clonotype has just a few counts. The genes are TRBV20-1 and TRBJ2-5; TRBD2 matches 8 bases. The CDR3 runs 15 residues. After removal of 3 bases from V and 5 bases from J, the junction contained 11 bases not matched to a gene. CDR1 is DFQATT, CDR2 SNEGSKA, per germline (reference sequence). The CDR3 sequence: CSASRLASGSETQYF. The DNA for the CDR3 is TGCAGTGCTAGCAGACTAGCGAGTGGTTCGGAGACCCAGTACTTC.

This clonotype was seen repeatedly, ten times or more. This chain joins TRBV7-8 and TRBJ2-7; D perhaps matches TRBD2 (5 bases). Deletions cut 5 bases from V and 1 base from J, with 15 bases between. The CDR3 is made up of 15 amino acids. In germline, CDR1 is SGHVS, CDR2 FQNEAQ. This CDR3 reads CASSPLRGGSYEQYF. The CDR3 DNA follows: TGTGCCAGCAGCCCCCTGAGAGGCGGGTCCTACGAGCAGTACTTC. The full variable domain, with the rest looked up from reference TRBV7-8 and TRBJ2-7, is GAGVSQSPRYKVAKRGQDVALRCDPISGHVSLFWYQQALGQGPEFLTYFQNEAQLDKSGLPSDRFFAERPEGSVSTLKIQRTQQEDSAVYLCASSPLRGGSYEQYFGPGTRLTVT.

Only a few counts were recorded for this clonotype. V and J are TRBV15 and TRBJ1-4; D perhaps matches TRBD1 (5 bases). The CDR3 consists of 15 residues. V was clipped by 0 bases and J by 1 base, with 6 bases between them. CDR1 and CDR2 from the germline V gene are LNHNV and YYDKDF (reference sequence). CDR3 residues: CATSRDQGTNEKLFF. DNA of the CDR3: TGTGCCACCAGCAGAGACCAGGGAACTAATGAAAAACTGTTTTTT.

The table lists this clonotype with a few counts. The chain recombines TRBV29-1 with TRBJ2-3, with 7 positions matching TRBD1. The V gene's germline CDR1 is SQVTM and CDR2 ANQGSEA. The J segment lost 5 bases and the V segment lost 3 bases, leaving 14 bases of the junction unmatched. This CDR3 contains 16 residues. The CDR3 protein is CSVEHIMEGGRDTQYF. CDR3 coding DNA: TGCAGCGTTGAGCACATCATGGAAGGGGGCAGAGATACGCAGTATTTT.

This clonotype appeared many times. The J gene is TRBJ1-2, the V gene TRBV24-1; the match to TRBD1 covers 7 bases. This CDR3 has 15 residues. The V segment lost 7 bases and the J segment 8 bases; nucleotides outside the gene matches: 15. CDR1 is KGHDR and CDR2 is SFDVKD in the germline V gene. The CDR3 reads CATSGDSYQRGGYTF. The DNA of the CDR3 is TGTGCCACCAGCGGGGACAGCTACCAAAGGGGGGGCTACACCTTC.

This chain uses TRBV9 with TRBJ1-5; 8 bases are a match to TRBD1. This CDR3 comprises 16 residues. With V trimmed by 3 bases and J by 2 bases, 7 bases remained unmatched. The V gene's germline CDR1 is SGDLS and CDR2 YYNGEE. CDR3 loop: CASSASDRAGNQPQHF. The DNA of the CDR3 is TGTGCCAGCAGCGCTTCGGACAGGGCGGGCAATCAGCCCCAGCATTTT.

In the case of this clonotype: With a much larger clone just one base away, this may be a read error. V is TRBV28 and J is TRBJ1-2, with 9 bases identical to TRBD1. Germline loops: CDR1 MDHEN, CDR2 SYDVKM. The V gene end was trimmed by 5 bases and the J gene end by 5 bases; junction bases not matched to a gene: 6. The CDR3 spans 14 residues. The CDR3 protein is CASSESGTGYGYTF. The CDR3 DNA is TGTGCCAGCAGTGAATCCGGGACAGGGTATGGCTACACCTTC.

This clonotype was seen only a few times. The V and J genes are TRBV2 and TRBJ1-4; D call uncertain. Germline V gene data show CDR1 as SNHLY and CDR2 as FYNNEI. V lost 6 bases, J lost 7 bases, and 15 bases lay in between. The CDR3 extends over 14 amino acids. The chain's CDR3 is CASSPPPGGEKLFF. CDR3 DNA sequence: TGTGCCAGCAGCCCGCCTCCGGGAGGTGAAAAACTGTTTTTT.

The chain's CDR3 is CASSLWGQLGLNSPLHF. The CDR3 region has the DNA TGCGCCAGCAGCTTGTGGGGGCAGCTCGGGCTGAATTCACCCCTCCACTTT. J is TRBJ1-6 and V is TRBV5-1; D may be TRBD1 (6 bases). This CDR3 is 17 amino acids long. Germline V gives CDR1 SGHRS, CDR2 YFSETQ. V was pared by 1 base and J by 7 bases, with 18 bases between.

In this sample, this clonotype turned up a few times. CDR3 sequence reads: CSVVGGDGTDTQYF. DNA of the CDR3: TGCAGCGTTGTGGGGGGGGACGGCACAGATACGCAGTATTTT. The genes are TRBV29-1 and TRBJ2-3, with 7 bases matching TRBD2. Germline assignment: CDR1 SQVTM and CDR2 ANQGSEA. The CDR3 runs 14 residues. J lost 1 base, V lost 4 bases, and 5 bases had no gene match.

Worth noting for this clonotype: A read error may explain this, as a much larger clone is one base away. The genes are TRBV10-3 and TRBJ1-1, with 9 bases matching TRBD1. The V gene's germline CDR1 is ENHRY and CDR2 SYGVKD. Trimming removed 5 bases from V and 5 bases from J; junction bases left unmatched: 12. This CDR3 contains 16 residues. This CDR3 is CAISLGQGTGETEAFF. DNA for the CDR3: TGTGCCATCAGTTTGGGACAGGGCACTGGAGAGACTGAAGCTTTCTTT.

This clonotype was observed a handful of times. This rearrangement joins TRBV2 to TRBJ1-1; 8 positions match TRBD1. V dropped 6 bases and J dropped 4; count of bases not matched to a gene: 16. Germline V CDR1 and CDR2: SNHLY, FYNNEI. The CDR3 totals 17 residues. In DNA form, the CDR3 reads TGTGCCAGCAGCCATGGACAGGGACGGGTTGTATTCACTGAAGCTTTCTTT. Residues: CASSHGQGRVVFTEAFF.

This clonotype was counted many times. The genes are TRBV7-8 and TRBJ1-4; TRBD1 agrees at 10 bases. The CDR3 has 22 amino acids. The V and J ends lost 3 bases and 2 bases, in that order; junction bases with no gene match: 21. Looked up from germline, CDR1 is SGHVS and CDR2 is FQNEAQ. The CDR3 spells CASSLVPPFPGQGLGTNEKLFF. The DNA for the CDR3 is TGTGCCAGCAGCTTGGTCCCACCATTTCCGGGACAGGGGTTAGGCACTAATGAAAAACTGTTTTTT.

In its sample, this clonotype was seen many times. V usage is TRBV7-8 and J usage is TRBJ2-7; tentatively, D is TRBD1 (5 bases). V dropped 2 bases and J dropped 6 bases, with 17 bases sitting between them. Germline V CDR1 and CDR2: SGHVS, FQNEAQ. This CDR3 is built from 15 residues. CDR3 residues: CASSLSRSGIFEQYF. For the CDR3, the DNA is TGTGCCAGCAGCTTAAGTCGGTCAGGGATTTTCGAGCAGTACTTC.

Concerning this clonotype itself: A much bigger clone sits one base away, suggesting this may be a read error. The CDR3 does not end in the conserved phenylalanine or tryptophan, so this is likely a read error. The CDR3 DNA reads TGTGCCAGCAGTGAAGGGGGATACTATAATTCACCCCTCCACCTT. It is translated as CASSEGGYYNSPLHL. The chain employs TRBV2 and TRBJ1-6, with unresolved D. V gave up 1 base and J gave up 3 bases, with 7 bases separating them. The CDR3 is 15 amino acids. Germline CDR1 is SNHLY and CDR2 is FYNNEI.